The 2 T cell receptor beta chains reported below all come from one sample, sequenced in a study of blood T cell repertoires in COVID-19. The table came from immunoSEQ multiplex PCR; TCRdb's copy has only in-frame clones and leaves some out. The sample has 80,000 or so clones; 80% are singletons. The sample taken for sequencing was peripheral blood. These receptors all come from a woman in her seventies with acute or convalescent COVID-19.

J is TRBJ2-3 and V is TRBV11-3; 14 nucleotides agree with TRBD2. The junction had 4 bases not matched to a gene; V was cut back by 6 bases and J by 5 bases. Looked up from germline, CDR1 is SGHNT and CDR2 is YENEEA. This CDR3 contains 15 residues. The CDR3 bases are TGTGCCAGCAGAGTAGGACTAGCGGGGGGAGATACGCAGTATTTT. Encoded protein: CASRVGLAGGDTQYF. The complete variable domain, with remaining parts taken from reference TRBV11-3 and TRBJ2-3, reads EAGVVQSPRYKIIEKKQPVAFWCNPISGHNTLYWYLQNLGQGPELLIRYENEEAVDDSQLPKDRFSAERLKGVDSTLKIQPAELGDSAVYLCASRVGLAGGDTQYFGPGTRLTVL.

This chain uses TRBV5-1 with TRBJ2-7; 7 bases fit TRBD1. The CDR3 has 15 residues. V lost 4 bases to trimming and J lost 3 bases; unmatched junction nucleotides: 10. The V gene's germline CDR1 is SGHRS and CDR2 YFSETQ. The CDR3: CASSESPGQFYEQYF. The CDR3, as DNA: TGCGCCAGCAGCGAATCGCCGGGACAGTTCTACGAGCAGTACTTC.